The TCR beta chain described here comes from a study of cytomegalovirus exposure and HLA in healthy donors. This clone was counted once. CDR3 size: 15 residues. Germline V CDR1 and CDR2: GTSNPN, SVGIG (reference sequence). Trimming cost V 2 bases and J 0 bases; bases outside gene matches: 3. Assay used: immunoSEQ multiplex PCR; TCRdb lists only in-frame clones, some missing. Altogether approximately 140,000 clones are present, around 90% being singletons, with the ten largest covering 6.5% to 8.5%. The source of this sequence is a woman between 18 and 30 years old in good health and CMV-seropositive. This sequence joins TRBV30 and TRBJ2-2, with 7 bases matching TRBD1. Sequencing was performed on PBMCs. The CDR3 is CAWSTGAANTGELFF. Written as DNA, the CDR3 is TGTGCCTGGAGTACAGGGGCAGCGAACACCGGGGAGCTGTTTTTT.